The clone carrying this TCR beta chain showed up many times. This sample is part of a study of blood T cell repertoires in COVID-19. Study summary: There were acute and convalescent COVID-19 samples, and they came from the United States, Italy and Spain. From T cells, B-cell-depleted T cells, or PBMCs came the material, which was cDNA or gDNA.

Trimming took 6 bases from V and 8 from J, leaving 7 bases between them. The CDR3 extends over 11 amino acids. Per germline, CDR1 SNHLY and CDR2 FYNNEI. Authors' data handling: Reference gene primer amplification yielded estimated nucleated cell counts. Using immunoSEQ multiplex PCR, the repertoire was profiled, and TCRdb retains in-frame clones only, with some absent. That table is the source of V, J and clone size, and D and trimming were worked out from the DNA. The sample lists under 350,000 clones; 80% to 90% were seen once. Sequencing was done on a sample of PBMCs or T cells enriched from blood (not recorded which). The receptor comes from a woman between 40 and 50 years old with acute COVID-19. The chain uses TRBV2 and TRBJ1-4, with D perhaps matching TRBD1 (6 bases). As DNA, the CDR3 is TGTGCCAGCAGACAGGGAGAAAAACTGTTTTTT. Translating it yields CASRQGEKLFF.